These 17 T cell receptor beta chains came from one sample sequenced in a study of T cell responses to AZD1222 COVID-19 vaccine. Sequenced by immunoSEQ multiplex PCR; TCRdb stores in-frame clones only, minus some. Of 150,000 to 200,000 clones listed, around 90% are singletons. Sequencing was performed on peripheral blood, taken 28 days after the second AZD1222 dose. Every receptor here comes from an adult who received the AZD1222 COVID-19 vaccine.

The chain joins TRBV19 to TRBJ1-1, with 9 bases fitting TRBD1. The trim removed 10 bases at V and 2 bases at J, leaving 5 bases unmatched. Germline lookup yields CDR1 LNHDA and CDR2 SQIVND (reference sequence). CDR3 size: 13 residues. CDR3 nucleotide sequence: TGTGCCACCGCGGACAGGGGTAACACTGAAGCTTTCTTT. It translates to CATADRGNTEAFF.

The chain uses TRBV27 and TRBJ2-1; a weak D match, TRBD2 (5 bases). Looked up from germline, CDR1 is MNHEY and CDR2 is SMNVEV (reference sequence). Trimming removed 5 bases from V and 3 bases from J, with 14 bases in between. The CDR3 extends over 15 amino acids. The CDR3 sequence is CASSLDSGVYNEQFF. The CDR3 DNA reads TGTGCCAGCAGTCTGGACTCTGGGGTCTACAATGAGCAGTTCTTC.

The V gene is TRBV3-1 (or the pseudogene TRBV3-2), the J gene TRBJ1-2; 7 nucleotides match TRBD1. The V and J ends lost 3 bases and 6 bases, in that order; junction bases with no gene match: 7. This CDR3 has 14 residues. Germline V gives CDR1 LGHDT, CDR2 YNNKEL (reference sequence). CDR3 nucleotides: TGTGCCAGCAGCCAGGACAACAGGGGTAATGGCTACACCTTC. Translated, it gives CASSQDNRGNGYTF.

This rearrangement joins TRBV11-2 to TRBJ2-7; TRBD2 agrees at 7 bases. With 2 bases clipped from V and 0 bases from J, the junction kept 4 bases outside the gene matches. Germline-derived CDR1 and CDR2 are SGHAT and FQNNGV. This CDR3 has 15 amino acids. The DNA for the CDR3 is TGTGCCAGCAGCTTATCGGCGGGAGTCTCCTACGAGCAGTACTTC. Encoded protein: CASSLSAGVSYEQYF.

The CDR3 nucleotides are TGTGCCAGCAGCTTTGGCGGGACAGGGACCTACGAGCAGTACTTC. Protein: CASSFGGTGTYEQYF. The chain has TRBV7-2 and TRBJ2-7; 9 positions match TRBD1. Germline trimming cut 3 bases from V and 2 bases from J; bases unmatched to any gene: 5. There are 15 residues in the CDR3. Germline V gene lookup returns CDR1 SGHTA and CDR2 FQGNSA.

In its sample, this clone was seen a few times. The chain employs TRBV7-9 and TRBJ1-2; 7 bases fit TRBD1. The ends lost 6 bases at V and 0 bases at J; junction bases unmatched: 4. Germline V gene lookup returns CDR1 SEHNR and CDR2 FQNEAQ (reference sequence). This CDR3 contains 14 residues. The CDR3 region is CASRGTAANYGYTF. DNA for the CDR3: TGTGCCAGCAGGGGGACAGCCGCTAACTATGGCTACACCTTC.

This rearrangement joins TRBV11-2 to TRBJ2-1, with D perhaps matching TRBD1 or TRBD2 (5 bases each). Germline CDR1 is SGHAT and CDR2 is FQNNGV. The CDR3 extends over 16 amino acids. Trimming left V 5 bases short and J 3 bases short, with 17 bases between. Here the CDR3 DNA reads TGTGCCAGCAGCCCGCAGGGAGCAAATAACTACAATGAGCAGTTCTTC. Protein sequence: CASSPQGANNYNEQFF. Filled out from reference TRBV11-2 and TRBJ2-1, the complete variable domain reads EAGVAQSPRYKIIEKRQSVAFWCNPISGHATLYWYQQILGQGPKLLIQFQNNGVVDDSQLPKDRFSAERLKGVDSTLKIQPAKLEDSAVYLCASSPQGANNYNEQFFGPGTRLTVL.

This clone was recorded only once. V and J are TRBV7-9 and TRBJ2-7; D unresolved. The CDR3 has 15 residues. CDR1 is SEHNR and CDR2 is FQNEAQ in the germline V gene (reference sequence). The V gene lost 5 bases and the J gene lost 11 bases, with 25 bases spanning the gap. The CDR3 sequence: CASSASDPGVRAKYF. In DNA form, the CDR3 reads TGTGCCAGCAGCGCCTCGGACCCAGGCGTTCGAGCAAAGTACTTC.

This chain links TRBV7-9 with TRBJ2-3, with TRBD2 matching over 12 bases. Germline V gives CDR1 SEHNR, CDR2 FQNEAQ (reference sequence). This CDR3 comprises 17 residues. The V and J ends lost 4 bases and 6 bases, in that order; junction bases with no gene match: 11. CDR3 protein: CASSWASGGAEKDTQYF. DNA for the CDR3: TGTGCCAGCAGCTGGGCTAGCGGGGGGGCGGAGAAGGATACGCAGTATTTT.

DNA of the CDR3: TGCGCCAGCAGCCAGACGGGGGGCGGACGATATGGCTACACCTTC. It yields the protein CASSQTGGGRYGYTF. The V and J genes are TRBV4-3 and TRBJ1-2; TRBD1 might be the D (6 bases). V was trimmed by 3 bases and J by 5 bases, leaving 16 bases between them. From germline, CDR1 is LGHNA and CDR2 YSLEER. CDR3 length equals 15 residues.

J is TRBJ2-1 and V is TRBV30, with D possibly TRBD2 on 6 matching bases. The CDR3 runs to 15 residues. The ends were cut back, 4 bases at V and 5 bases at J, with 18 bases in the middle. The germline V gene encodes CDR1 GTSNPN and CDR2 SVGIG (reference sequence). The CDR3 DNA sequence: TGTGCCTGGATAGGCGGGGCTTCCCAAAACAATGAGCAGTTCTTC. Protein: CAWIGGASQNNEQFF.

This rearrangement joins TRBV7-9 to TRBJ2-7, with D uncertain. Germline-derived CDR1 and CDR2 are SEHNR and FQNEAQ (reference sequence). The CDR3 covers 13 residues. V was shortened by 0 bases and J by 4 bases, with 7 bases between the two germline ends. Here the CDR3 DNA reads TGTGCCAGCAGCTTAGCCCTGCGGTACGAGCAGTACTTC. This codes for CASSLALRYEQYF.

This clone is a singleton in its sample. The chain has TRBV10-3 and TRBJ2-2, with D uncertain. Germline CDR1 ENHRY, CDR2 SYGVKD. Trimming removed 3 bases at V and 0 bases at J, with 5 bases between. CDR3 size: 14 residues. CDR3 in amino acids: CAISESPNTGELFF. CDR3 nucleotide sequence: TGTGCCATCAGTGAATCCCCGAACACCGGGGAGCTGTTTTTT.

The chain recombines TRBV5-1 with TRBJ2-5, with TRBD1 identical over 7 bases. V shed 5 bases, J shed 1 base, and the junction held 8 bases outside the gene matches. Per germline, CDR1 SGHRS and CDR2 YFSETQ. This CDR3 comprises 15 residues. The chain's CDR3 is CASRLWGTAQETQYF. The CDR3 DNA sequence: TGCGCCAGCAGGCTCTGGGGGACAGCCCAAGAGACCCAGTACTTC.

The chain links TRBV7-8 to TRBJ2-7, with 9 bases that match TRBD1. With 3 bases clipped from V and 5 bases from J, the junction kept 8 bases outside the gene matches. Germline V gene data show CDR1 as SGHVS and CDR2 as FQNEAQ. There are 15 residues in the CDR3. The CDR3 DNA is TGTGCCAGCAGCTTGGGACAGGGAGGCGTCAACGAGCAGTACTTC. Encoded protein: CASSLGQGGVNEQYF.

The chain is built from TRBV7-2 and TRBJ1-2; TRBD1 matches 7 bases. With V trimmed by 1 base and J by 6 bases, 5 bases remained unmatched. The CDR3 has 14 amino acids. Germline CDR1 SGHTA, CDR2 FQGNSA. CDR3 DNA: TGTGCCAGCAGCTTAGGCACCACAGGGGATGGCTACACCTTC. Its protein is CASSLGTTGDGYTF.

The chain has TRBV30 and TRBJ2-3, with 10 bases identical to TRBD2. CDR3 size: 15 residues. After removal of 2 bases from V and 4 bases from J, the junction contained 6 bases not matched to a gene. Germline V gives CDR1 GTSNPN, CDR2 SVGIG (reference sequence). Written as DNA, the CDR3 is TGTGCCTGGAGTAAAATAGCGGGAGGAGCAGATACGCAGTATTTT. It encodes CAWSKIAGGADTQYF.